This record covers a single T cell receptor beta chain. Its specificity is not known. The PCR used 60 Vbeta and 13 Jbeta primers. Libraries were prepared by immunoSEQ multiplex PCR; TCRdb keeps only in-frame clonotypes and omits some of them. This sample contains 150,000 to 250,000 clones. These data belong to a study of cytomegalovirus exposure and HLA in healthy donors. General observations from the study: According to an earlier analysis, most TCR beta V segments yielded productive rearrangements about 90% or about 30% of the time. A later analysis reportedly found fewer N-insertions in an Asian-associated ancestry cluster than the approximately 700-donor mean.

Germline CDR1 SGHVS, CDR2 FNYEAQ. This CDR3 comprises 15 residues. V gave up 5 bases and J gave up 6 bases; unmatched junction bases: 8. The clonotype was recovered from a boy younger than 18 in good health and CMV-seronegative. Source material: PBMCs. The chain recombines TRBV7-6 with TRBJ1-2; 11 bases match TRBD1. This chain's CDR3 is CASSLTGTGGNGYTF. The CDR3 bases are TGTGCCAGCAGCCTTACCGGGACAGGGGGGAATGGCTACACCTTC.